This TCR beta chain was observed in a study of blood T cell repertoires in COVID-19. Study background: Researchers got acute and convalescent COVID-19 samples from the United States, Italy and Spain. T cells, B-cell-depleted T cells, or PBMCs provided the cDNA or gDNA that served as material.

Trimming took 8 bases from V and 3 from J, leaving 15 bases between them. CDR1 and CDR2 from the germline V gene are SGHTA and FQGTGA. The CDR3 sequence is 14 residues long. Original analysis: Amplification from reference gene primers served as the basis for estimated nucleated cell counts. Clones were read by immunoSEQ multiplex PCR, and TCRdb kept only the in-frame ones, dropping some. V and J calls plus clone size are reproduced from that table; the DNA served to infer D and trimming. The sample holds 200,000 to 250,000 clones, approximately 84% seen once. The gene calls are TRBV7-3 and TRBJ2-3, with D perhaps TRBD2 (6 bases). Sample: peripheral blood. The sequence came from an elderly man with acute or convalescent COVID-19. Written as DNA, the CDR3 is TGTGCCAGCTCTACTGGACTACCTACAGATACGCAGTATTTT. Translating it yields CASSTGLPTDTQYF.